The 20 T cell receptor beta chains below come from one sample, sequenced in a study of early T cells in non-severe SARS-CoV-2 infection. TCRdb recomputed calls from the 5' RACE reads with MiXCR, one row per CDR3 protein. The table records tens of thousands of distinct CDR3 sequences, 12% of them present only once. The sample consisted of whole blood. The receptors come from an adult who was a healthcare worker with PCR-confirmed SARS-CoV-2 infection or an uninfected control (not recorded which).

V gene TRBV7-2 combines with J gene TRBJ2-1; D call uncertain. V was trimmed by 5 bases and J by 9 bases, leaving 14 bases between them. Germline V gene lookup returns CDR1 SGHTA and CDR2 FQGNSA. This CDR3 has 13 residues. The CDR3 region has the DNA TGTGCCAGCAGCCCCAACCTGGGCAGTGAGCAGTTCTTC. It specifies CASSPNLGSEQFF.

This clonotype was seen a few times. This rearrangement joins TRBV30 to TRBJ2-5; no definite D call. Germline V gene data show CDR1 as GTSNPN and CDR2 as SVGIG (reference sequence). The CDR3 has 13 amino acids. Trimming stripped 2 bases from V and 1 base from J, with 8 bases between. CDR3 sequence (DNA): TGTGCCTGGAGTCTCGGCATCCAAGAGACCCAGTACTTC. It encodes CAWSLGIQETQYF.

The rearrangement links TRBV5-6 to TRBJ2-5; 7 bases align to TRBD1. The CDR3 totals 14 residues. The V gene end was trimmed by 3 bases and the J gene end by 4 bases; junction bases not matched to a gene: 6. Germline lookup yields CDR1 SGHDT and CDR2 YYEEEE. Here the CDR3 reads CASSSDRSPETQYF. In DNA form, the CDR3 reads TGTGCCAGCAGCTCGGACAGGTCCCCAGAGACCCAGTACTTC.

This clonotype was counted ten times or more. The DNA of the CDR3 is TGTGCCTGGAGAGGACAGGGGGCAAGAGAGACCCAGTACTTC. Amino acids: CAWRGQGARETQYF. The chain combines TRBV30 with TRBJ2-5; TRBD1 matches 11 bases. Germline-derived CDR1 and CDR2 are GTSNPN and SVGIG (reference sequence). The junction had 4 bases not matched to a gene; V was cut back by 3 bases and J by 4 bases. The CDR3 has 14 residues.

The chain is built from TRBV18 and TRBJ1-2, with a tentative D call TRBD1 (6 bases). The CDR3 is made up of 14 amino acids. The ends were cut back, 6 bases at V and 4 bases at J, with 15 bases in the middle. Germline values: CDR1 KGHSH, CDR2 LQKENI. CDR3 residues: CASSRQAEAYGYTF. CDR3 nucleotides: TGTGCCAGCTCTAGACAGGCGGAGGCCTATGGCTACACCTTC. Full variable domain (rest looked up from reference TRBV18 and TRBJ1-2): NAGVMQNPRHLVRRRGQEARLRCSPMKGHSHVYWYRQLPEEGLKFMVYLQKENIIDESGMPKERFSAEFPKEGPSILRIQQVVRGDSAAYFCASSRQAEAYGYTFGSGTRLTVV.

The CDR3 is CASSYFGDDYGYTF. For the CDR3, the DNA is TGTGCCAGCAGTTACTTTGGGGATGACTATGGCTACACCTTC. V is TRBV6-5 and J is TRBJ1-2, with D unresolved. This CDR3 is 14 amino acids long. V shed 1 base and J shed 3 bases, with 9 bases lying between them. CDR1 MNHEY and CDR2 SVGAGI come from the germline V gene.

CDR3 residues: CASSYLAPDTQYF. The CDR3 nucleotides read TGTGCCAGCAGCTACTTAGCCCCAGATACGCAGTATTTT. The gene calls are TRBV7-2 and TRBJ2-3, with no clear D. The CDR3 contains 13 residues. Germline V gene lookup returns CDR1 SGHTA and CDR2 FQGNSA. V lost 4 bases, J lost 4 bases, and 9 bases lay in between.

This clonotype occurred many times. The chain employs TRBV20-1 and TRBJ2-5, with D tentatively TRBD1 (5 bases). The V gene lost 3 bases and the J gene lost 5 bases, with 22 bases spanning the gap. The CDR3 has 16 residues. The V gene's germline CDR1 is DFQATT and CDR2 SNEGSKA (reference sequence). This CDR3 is CSARKGLRGYMETQYF. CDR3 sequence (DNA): TGCAGTGCTAGGAAGGGGCTCCGAGGATACATGGAGACCCAGTACTTC.

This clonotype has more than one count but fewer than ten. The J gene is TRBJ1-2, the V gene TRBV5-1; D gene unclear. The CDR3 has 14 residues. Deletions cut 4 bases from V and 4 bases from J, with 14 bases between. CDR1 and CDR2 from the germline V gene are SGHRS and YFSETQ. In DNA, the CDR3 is TGCGCCAGCAGCGCTGACACGACGCTCTATGGCTACACCTTC. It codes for CASSADTTLYGYTF.

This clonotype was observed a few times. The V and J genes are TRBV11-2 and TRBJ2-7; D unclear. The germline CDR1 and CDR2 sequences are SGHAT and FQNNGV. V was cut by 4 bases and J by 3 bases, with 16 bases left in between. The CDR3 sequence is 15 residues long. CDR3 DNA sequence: TGTGCCAGCAGCTACGGCCTCTCCGGCCTCTACGAGCAGTACTTC. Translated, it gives CASSYGLSGLYEQYF.

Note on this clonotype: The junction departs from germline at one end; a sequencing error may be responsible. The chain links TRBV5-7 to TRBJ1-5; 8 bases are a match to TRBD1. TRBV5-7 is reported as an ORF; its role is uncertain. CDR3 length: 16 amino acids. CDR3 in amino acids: CASSLAQTGVRQPQHF. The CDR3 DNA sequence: TGTGCCAGCAGTTTGGCCCAGACAGGGGTGCGGCAGCCCCAGCATTTT.

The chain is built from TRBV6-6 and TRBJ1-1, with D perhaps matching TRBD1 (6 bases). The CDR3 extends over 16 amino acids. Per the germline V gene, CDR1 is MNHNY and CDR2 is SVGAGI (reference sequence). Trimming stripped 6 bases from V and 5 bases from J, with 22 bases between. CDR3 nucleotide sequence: TGTGCCAGCAGCCAAGACGTATTAGGGGGTGGTACTGAAGCTTTCTTT. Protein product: CASSQDVLGGGTEAFF.

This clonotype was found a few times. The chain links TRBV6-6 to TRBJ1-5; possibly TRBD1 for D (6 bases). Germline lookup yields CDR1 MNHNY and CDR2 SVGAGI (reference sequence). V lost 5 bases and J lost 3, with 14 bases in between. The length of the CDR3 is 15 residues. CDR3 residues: CASSLTGTFNQPQHF. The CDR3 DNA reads TGTGCCAGCAGTCTTACCGGGACATTCAATCAGCCCCAGCATTTT.

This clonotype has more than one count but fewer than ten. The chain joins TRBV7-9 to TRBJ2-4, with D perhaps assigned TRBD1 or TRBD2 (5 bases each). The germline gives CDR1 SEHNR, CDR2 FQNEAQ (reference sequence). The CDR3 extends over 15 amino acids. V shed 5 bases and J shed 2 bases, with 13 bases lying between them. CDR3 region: CASSPSGATKNIQYF. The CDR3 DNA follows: TGTGCCAGCAGCCCCTCCGGGGCTACCAAAAACATTCAGTACTTC.

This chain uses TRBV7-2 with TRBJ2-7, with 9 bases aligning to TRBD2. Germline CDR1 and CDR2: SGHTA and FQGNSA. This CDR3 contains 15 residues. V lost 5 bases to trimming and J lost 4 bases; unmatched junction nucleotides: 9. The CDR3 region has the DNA TGTGCCAGCAGCCCCGGCCCTAGCGGGGCATACGAGCAGTACTTC. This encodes CASSPGPSGAYEQYF.

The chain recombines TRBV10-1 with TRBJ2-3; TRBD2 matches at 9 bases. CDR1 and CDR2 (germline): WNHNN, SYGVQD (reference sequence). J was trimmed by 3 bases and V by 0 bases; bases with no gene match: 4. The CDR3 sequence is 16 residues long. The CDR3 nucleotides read TGCGCCAGCAGTGAGTCGGGACTAGCTGGGACAGATACGCAGTATTTT. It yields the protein CASSESGLAGTDTQYF.

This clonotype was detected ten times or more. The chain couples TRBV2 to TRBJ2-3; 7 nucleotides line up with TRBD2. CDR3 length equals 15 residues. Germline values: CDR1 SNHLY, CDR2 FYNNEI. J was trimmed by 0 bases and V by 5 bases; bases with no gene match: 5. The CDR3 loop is CASSLGGGSTDTQYF. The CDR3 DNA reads TGTGCCAGCAGTCTGGGCGGGGGTAGCACAGATACGCAGTATTTT.

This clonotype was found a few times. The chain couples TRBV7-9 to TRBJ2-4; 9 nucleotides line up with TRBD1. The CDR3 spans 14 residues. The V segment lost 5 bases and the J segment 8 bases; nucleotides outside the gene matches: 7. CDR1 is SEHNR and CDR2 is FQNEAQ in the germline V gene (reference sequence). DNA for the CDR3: TGTGCCAGCAGCCGGGGACAGGGTGCGGACATTCAGTACTTC. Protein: CASSRGQGADIQYF.

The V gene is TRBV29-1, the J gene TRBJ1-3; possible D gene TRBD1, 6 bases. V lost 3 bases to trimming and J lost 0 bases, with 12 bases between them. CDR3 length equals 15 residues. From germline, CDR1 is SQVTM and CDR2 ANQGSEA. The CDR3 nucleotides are TGCAGCGTTGACGGGGACACCTCCTCTGGAAACACCATATATTTT. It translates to CSVDGDTSSGNTIYF.

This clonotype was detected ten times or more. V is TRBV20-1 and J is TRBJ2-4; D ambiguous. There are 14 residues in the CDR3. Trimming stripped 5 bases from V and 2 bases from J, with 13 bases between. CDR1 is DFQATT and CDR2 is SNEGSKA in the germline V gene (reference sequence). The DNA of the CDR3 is TGCAGTGCTGCCCGGCCAAGTCCCAAAAACATTCAGTACTTC. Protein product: CSAARPSPKNIQYF.